The 2 T cell receptor beta chains below come from one sample, sequenced in a study of PD-1 blockade in classical Hodgkin lymphoma (dated by TCRdb to 2018 to 2021). What the time point label conveys for this sample: cycle 4 day 1 (C4D1), after 6 weeks of nivolumab. All trial patients had relapsed after autologous stem cell transplantation, with cohorts A, B and C differing in prior brentuximab vedotin exposure. The receptor library was made with the immunoSEQ multiplex PCR assay. Imported from immuneACCESS, the table was reduced by TCRdb to in-frame sequences with V and J called. These copies leave out some clones; in studies compared against another copy, an unresolved V gene accounts for under half, and the cause of the remainder is not known. Present in this sample are 85,000 to 90,000 clones, about nine tenths of which were seen just once. About 2.9% of the sample goes to the ten largest clones.

This specimen was peripheral blood mononuclear cells (PBMCs), taken before the fourth cycle of nivolumab. These TCRs come from a human donor with classical Hodgkin lymphoma.

This clone was counted once. This chain connects TRBV9 to TRBJ2-7, with unresolved D. The CDR3 consists of 14 residues. Trimming pared 0 bases from V and 3 bases from J, leaving 10 bases between. In germline, CDR1 is SGDLS, CDR2 YYNGEE. The CDR3 DNA reads TGTGCCAGCAGCGTAGCTACTACTAACTACGAGCAGTACTTC. This codes for CASSVATTNYEQYF.

The chain uses TRBV14 and TRBJ1-2; 9 bases map to TRBD1. Germline V gene lookup returns CDR1 SGHDN and CDR2 FVKESK. The CDR3 has 18 amino acids. The V and J ends lost 4 bases and 2 bases, in that order; junction bases with no gene match: 14. DNA of the CDR3: TGTGCCAGCAGCCGGTCGGACAGGGGAACTCCGCCAAACTATGGCTACACCTTC. Translated, it gives CASSRSDRGTPPNYGYTF.